The 3 T cell receptor beta chains below come from one sample, sequenced in a study of T cell responses to AZD1222 COVID-19 vaccine. Some clones are missing from TCRdb's copy, which holds only in-frame ones; the method was immunoSEQ multiplex PCR. The data contain 100,000 to 150,000 clones, more than 75% of them seen just once; the ten biggest clones take up less than 4%. The starting material was peripheral blood, obtained 28 days after the second AZD1222 dose. The origin of the receptors is an adult who received the AZD1222 COVID-19 vaccine.

CDR3 DNA: TGTGCCAGCTCACCACCCCAACAGGGGGCGAATTTCCTCTCTGGAAACACCATATATTTT. Protein product: CASSPPQQGANFLSGNTIYF. J is TRBJ1-3 and V is TRBV18; 9 nucleotides align to TRBD1. Germline CDR1 KGHSH, CDR2 LQKENI. The CDR3 extends over 20 amino acids. V lost 0 bases and J lost 0; bases outside the gene matches: 12.

The chain is built from TRBV3-1 (or the pseudogene TRBV3-2) and TRBJ1-4; 9 bases agree with TRBD1. CDR1 and CDR2 (germline): LGHDT, YNNKEL (reference sequence). The trim removed 4 bases at V and 8 bases at J, leaving 11 bases unmatched. The CDR3 has 16 amino acids. The CDR3 DNA sequence: TGTGCCAGCAGCCGGTCTAGGGGACAGGGTGGAGAAAAACTGTTTTTT. It is translated as CASSRSRGQGGEKLFF.

V gene TRBV14 combines with J gene TRBJ1-4, with D possibly being TRBD1 (6 bases). With 0 bases removed from V and 0 bases from J, the gap between germline ends came to 8 bases. The CDR3 spans 16 residues. The V gene's germline CDR1 is SGHDN and CDR2 FVKESK. Written as DNA, the CDR3 is TGTGCCAGCAGCCAAGAAGGGGGGTCAACTAATGAAAAACTGTTTTTT. Translation gives CASSQEGGSTNEKLFF.